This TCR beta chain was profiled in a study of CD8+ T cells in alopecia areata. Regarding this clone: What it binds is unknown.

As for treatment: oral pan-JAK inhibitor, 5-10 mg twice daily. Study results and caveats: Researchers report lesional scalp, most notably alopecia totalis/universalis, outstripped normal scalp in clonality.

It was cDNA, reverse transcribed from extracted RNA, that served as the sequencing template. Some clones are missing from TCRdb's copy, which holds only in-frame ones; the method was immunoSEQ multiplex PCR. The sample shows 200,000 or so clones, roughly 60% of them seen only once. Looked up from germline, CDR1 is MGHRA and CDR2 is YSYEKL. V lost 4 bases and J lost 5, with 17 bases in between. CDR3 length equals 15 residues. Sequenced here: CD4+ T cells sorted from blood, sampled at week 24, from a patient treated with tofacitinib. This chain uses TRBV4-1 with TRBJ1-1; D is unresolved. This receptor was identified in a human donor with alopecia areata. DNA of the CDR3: TGCGCCAGCAGCCCAGCAAAGGAGGCTCGGACTGAAGCTTTCTTT. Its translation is CASSPAKEARTEAFF.